One and the same sample provided the 32 T cell receptor beta chains below, sequenced in a study of vaccination and CD4 T cells after COVID-19. These TCRs' antigens remain unknown. Cultured CD4+ T-cell DNA underwent Oncomine TCR Beta short-read sequencing. One entry per CDR3 protein, called by TCRdb with MiXCR from the PCR reads. Of some 12,000 distinct CDR3 sequences listed, approximately 65% are singletons. The treatment was: roughly 11-day PBMC culture with coronavirus spike peptide pools or control peptides (ViraFEST assay). The sample was CD4+ T cells from blood, cultured in vitro, taken before SARS-CoV-2 vaccination. The receptors were gathered from a human donor who had recovered from COVID-19.

The rearrangement uses TRBV6-1 and TRBJ2-3; D assignment may be TRBD1 or TRBD2 (5 bases each). Per the germline V gene, CDR1 is MNHNS and CDR2 is SASEGT. The CDR3 loop spans 15 amino acids. V lost 7 bases and J lost 3, with 17 bases in between. The CDR3 sequence: CASKSREWRTDTQYF. CDR3 DNA: TGTGCCAGCAAATCCAGGGAATGGAGGACAGATACGCAGTATTTT.

The chain couples TRBV28 to TRBJ2-3; D is ambiguous. The CDR3 sequence is 11 residues long. Looked up from germline, CDR1 is MDHEN and CDR2 is SYDVKM. V lost 5 bases to trimming and J lost 7 bases, with 7 bases between them. CDR3 region: CASSPLYTQYF. DNA for the CDR3: TGTGCCAGCAGTCCCCTCTATACGCAGTATTTT. The variable domain in full, completed from reference TRBV28 and TRBJ2-3, reads DVKVTQSSRYLVKRTGEKVFLECVQDMDHENMFWYRQDPGLGLRLIYFSYDVKMKEKGDIPEGYSVSREKKERFSLILESASTNQTSMYLCASSPLYTQYFGPGTRLTVL.

In this sample, this clonotype turned up once. This sequence joins TRBV28 and TRBJ2-3, with 9 nucleotides matching TRBD2. The trim removed 2 bases at V and 9 bases at J, leaving 15 bases unmatched. CDR1 MDHEN and CDR2 SYDVKM come from the germline V gene. This CDR3 has 17 residues. CDR3: CASSLMFGASGKGTQYF. CDR3 DNA: TGTGCCAGCAGTTTAATGTTCGGGGCTAGCGGGAAGGGGACGCAGTATTTT.

In its sample, this clonotype was seen a few times. This chain links TRBV7-9 with TRBJ1-1; D is perhaps TRBD1 (6 bases). CDR1 and CDR2 from the germline V gene are SEHNR and FQNEAQ (reference sequence). V lost 4 bases and J lost 9, with 12 bases in between. The CDR3 has 12 amino acids. Here the CDR3 reads CASSWGGTQAFF. CDR3 nucleotide sequence: TGTGCCAGCAGCTGGGGGGGGACACAAGCTTTCTTT.

As DNA, the CDR3 is TGCAGTGCTAGAGATCTACAGACTAGCGGGAGGTTGGATGAGCAGTTCTTC. It specifies CSARDLQTSGRLDEQFF. The chain has TRBV20-1 and TRBJ2-1; 13 nucleotides align to TRBD2. The junction had 10 bases not matched to a gene; V was cut back by 0 bases and J by 8 bases. This CDR3 is 17 amino acids long. Germline V lookup: CDR1 DFQATT, CDR2 SNEGSKA (reference sequence).

The table lists this clonotype with a few counts. This chain connects TRBV27 to TRBJ1-5; no clear D. V lost 4 bases to trimming and J lost 2 bases, with 12 bases between them. The germline CDR1 and CDR2 sequences are MNHEY and SMNVEV (reference sequence). The CDR3 totals 15 residues. The CDR3 region is CASSSAEGGNQPQHF. In DNA form, the CDR3 reads TGTGCCAGCAGTTCAGCCGAGGGAGGCAATCAGCCCCAGCATTTT.

The rearrangement links TRBV20-1 to TRBJ2-7; D possibly corresponds to TRBD2 (5 bases). This CDR3 comprises 14 residues. The ends were cut back, 3 bases at V and 0 bases at J, with 12 bases in the middle. Germline CDR1 reads DFQATT; CDR2 reads SNEGSKA (reference sequence). The DNA of the CDR3 is TGCAGTGCTAGTCGGCTGGCGGGCTCCTACGAGCAGTACTTC. Translated: CSASRLAGSYEQYF.

J is TRBJ1-5 and V is TRBV28, with 7 bases aligning to TRBD1. V trimming: 5 bases; J trimming: 2 bases; junction bases outside the gene matches: 21. There are 20 residues in the CDR3. The germline V gene encodes CDR1 MDHEN and CDR2 SYDVKM. CDR3 amino acids: CASSGPKTGKEIYGNQPQHF. For the CDR3, the DNA is TGTGCCAGCAGTGGACCGAAGACAGGGAAGGAGATTTATGGCAATCAGCCCCAGCATTTT.

The CDR3 loop reads CASSLGPFEAFF. The CDR3 DNA reads TGTGCCAGCAGTTTGGGGCCGTTTGAAGCTTTCTTT. This sequence joins TRBV12-3 or TRBV12-4 and TRBJ1-1; D possibly corresponds to TRBD1 (5 bases). This CDR3 contains 12 residues. Trimming pared 3 bases from V and 7 bases from J, leaving 9 bases between.

This chain joins TRBV6-1 and TRBJ2-5, with 9 positions matching TRBD1. Germline V gene sequence: CDR1 MNHNS, CDR2 SASEGT. V gave up 5 bases and J gave up 5 bases; unmatched junction bases: 3. The CDR3 spans 13 residues. As DNA, the CDR3 is TGTGCCAGCAGTCAAGACAGGGGGGAGACCCAGTACTTC. Its translation: CASSQDRGETQYF.

The V and J genes are TRBV28 and TRBJ1-1; the D is unclear. This CDR3 has 12 residues. Germline CDR1 reads MDHEN; CDR2 reads SYDVKM. V was trimmed by 3 bases and J by 5 bases, leaving 7 bases between them. This chain's CDR3 is CASSFPVTEAFF. For the CDR3, the DNA is TGTGCCAGCAGTTTTCCCGTAACTGAAGCTTTCTTT.

V and J are TRBV28 and TRBJ2-5, with 7 nucleotides matching TRBD1. The CDR3 sequence is 14 residues long. Germline loops: CDR1 MDHEN, CDR2 SYDVKM. With V trimmed by 6 bases and J by 4 bases, 8 bases remained unmatched. CDR3 DNA: TGTGCCAGCAGCTCCCAGACAGGGCGAGAGACCCAGTACTTC. It is translated as CASSSQTGRETQYF.

The chain combines TRBV19 with TRBJ1-5, with 7 bases aligning to TRBD1. The trim removed 3 bases at V and 5 bases at J, leaving 19 bases unmatched. CDR3 size: 19 residues. Germline lookup yields CDR1 LNHDA and CDR2 SQIVND (reference sequence). The CDR3 loop is CASSIRLTGTSAADQPQHF. The CDR3, as DNA: TGTGCCAGTAGTATTCGATTGACAGGGACCTCGGCGGCGGATCAGCCCCAGCATTTT.

This clonotype has a handful of counts. The V gene is TRBV6-1, the J gene TRBJ1-2, with 7 bases matching TRBD1. The CDR3 runs 13 residues. CDR1 and CDR2 from the germline V gene are MNHNS and SASEGT. V dropped 8 bases and J dropped 8; count of bases not matched to a gene: 11. The CDR3, as DNA: TGTGCCAGCGGAGAGGGGACAGAGCGGGGCTACACCTTC. This translates into CASGEGTERGYTF.

A few counts support this clonotype. The J gene is TRBJ2-3, the V gene TRBV19, with D perhaps TRBD1 (6 bases). The V gene's germline CDR1 is LNHDA and CDR2 SQIVND (reference sequence). Trimming took off 6 bases at V and 3 bases at J, with 10 bases between the two ends. This CDR3 is 13 amino acids long. The CDR3 DNA reads as TGTGCCAGTAGCATGGACAGAACAGATACGCAGTATTTT. This codes for CASSMDRTDTQYF.

The V and J genes are TRBV6-2 or TRBV6-3 and TRBJ2-6, with D possibly matching TRBD2 (6 bases). V lost 7 bases, J lost 1 base, and 11 bases lay in between. This CDR3 comprises 15 residues. The V gene's germline CDR1 is MNHEY and CDR2 SVGEGT. In DNA, the CDR3 is TGTGCCAGCATCAGGGACTCGTCTGGGGCCAACGTCCTGACTTTC. Translated: CASIRDSSGANVLTF.

A remark on this clonotype: One junction end does not reproduce the germline sequence, and a read error may be involved. The V call is TRBV7-2, the J call TRBJ2-5, with D uncertain. Germline V CDR1 and CDR2: SGHTA, FQGNSA. The CDR3 loop spans 14 amino acids. This CDR3 reads CASSLPGVQETLYF. The CDR3 DNA reads TGTGCCAGCAGCTTACCGGGCGTCCAAGAGACCCTGTACTTC.

This rearrangement joins TRBV6-5 to TRBJ1-3; D is ambiguous. Germline V gene lookup returns CDR1 MNHEY and CDR2 SVGAGI. V lost 0 bases to trimming and J lost 0 bases, with 3 bases between them. CDR3 length: 14 amino acids. CDR3 nucleotide sequence: TGTGCCAGCAGTTACTCTTCCTCTGGAAACACCATATATTTT. It specifies CASSYSSSGNTIYF.

The V gene is TRBV6-1, the J gene TRBJ1-5; D might be TRBD1 (6 bases). The V gene's germline CDR1 is MNHNS and CDR2 SASEGT. This CDR3 spans 14 amino acids. Between the trimmed V and J ends, which lost 6 bases and 5 bases, there was a span of 14 bases. Here the CDR3 DNA reads TGTGCCAGCAGACGACAGAGGGGGGATCAGCCCCAGCATTTT. It encodes CASRRQRGDQPQHF.

The chain uses TRBV6-5 and TRBJ2-7; TRBD1 matches 7 bases. Germline CDR1 reads MNHEY; CDR2 reads SVGAGI. V lost 4 bases, J lost 4 bases, and 7 bases stayed unmatched. The CDR3 totals 14 residues. As DNA, the CDR3 is TGTGCCAGCAGTTCTGCAGGGGGTAGGTACGAGCAGTACTTC. Its translation is CASSSAGGRYEQYF.

This clonotype was observed a few times. This chain joins TRBV30 and TRBJ2-3, with TRBD2 matching over 11 bases. J gave up 4 bases and V 3 bases, and 9 bases lay outside the gene matches. This CDR3 is 16 amino acids long. CDR1 is GTSNPN and CDR2 is SVGIG in the germline V gene (reference sequence). The CDR3 DNA is TGTGCCTGGAGCGGGACTAGCGGCAGCAGCGCAGATACGCAGTATTTT. Its protein is CAWSGTSGSSADTQYF.

This clonotype was found a few times. The chain has TRBV7-3 and TRBJ2-2, with D possibly being TRBD2 (5 bases). Deletions cut 0 bases from V and 4 bases from J, with 9 bases between. The CDR3 covers 15 residues. Per the germline V gene, CDR1 is SGHTA and CDR2 is FQGTGA. The CDR3: CASSLTGVSTGELFF. The CDR3 DNA reads TGTGCCAGCAGCTTAACGGGAGTGTCCACCGGGGAGCTGTTTTTT.

This chain connects TRBV28 to TRBJ2-1; 11 nucleotides align to TRBD1. Germline V gene sequence: CDR1 MDHEN, CDR2 SYDVKM. V shed 7 bases and J 6 bases; nucleotides not matched to a gene: 8. There are 15 residues in the CDR3. CDR3 nucleotides: TGTGCCAGCATAGGCGGGACAGGGGGTTTCAATGAGCAGTTCTTC. Protein product: CASIGGTGGFNEQFF.

CDR3 DNA: TGTGCCAGCTCACCACCTCCGGGACAGAACTATGGCTACACCTTC. Its translation is CASSPPPGQNYGYTF. This chain joins TRBV18 and TRBJ1-2, with 7 bases fitting TRBD1. Per the germline V gene, CDR1 is KGHSH and CDR2 is LQKENI. This CDR3 is built from 15 residues. After removal of 0 bases from V and 2 bases from J, the junction contained 3 bases not matched to a gene.

V is TRBV28 and J is TRBJ2-2, with D uncertain. CDR3 length: 13 amino acids. V was trimmed by 3 bases and J by 0 bases, leaving 2 bases between them. Germline V CDR1 and CDR2: MDHEN, SYDVKM. CDR3 protein: CASSFPNTGELFF. Written as DNA, the CDR3 is TGTGCCAGCAGTTTCCCGAACACCGGGGAGCTGTTTTTT.

The chain joins TRBV20-1 to TRBJ1-1; 8 nucleotides match TRBD1. The CDR3 contains 14 residues. The germline V gene has CDR1 DFQATT and CDR2 SNEGSKA (reference sequence). The V segment lost 0 bases and the J segment 5 bases; nucleotides outside the gene matches: 5. The CDR3 nucleotides read TGCAGTGCTAGAGAAGGACAGGGCGTAACTGAAGCTTTCTTT. Its translation is CSAREGQGVTEAFF.

This rearrangement joins TRBV2 to TRBJ2-1; 7 nucleotides match TRBD1. The junction had 17 bases not matched to a gene; V was cut back by 3 bases and J by 6 bases. The CDR3 contains 18 residues. Germline CDR1 is SNHLY and CDR2 is FYNNEI. Here the CDR3 reads CASSEMTGLSGTANEQFF. CDR3 nucleotides: TGTGCCAGCAGTGAGATGACAGGGCTTTCGGGCACCGCCAATGAGCAGTTCTTC.

The rearrangement uses TRBV6-5 and TRBJ1-1; D ambiguous. The CDR3 is made up of 12 amino acids. The germline V and J ends were trimmed by 2 bases and 6 bases, with 7 bases remaining between them. Per germline, CDR1 MNHEY and CDR2 SVGAGI. CDR3 residues: CASSYRGAEAFF. The CDR3 DNA reads as TGTGCCAGCAGTTACCGCGGGGCTGAAGCTTTCTTT.

The J gene is TRBJ1-1, the V gene TRBV6-1; 7 nucleotides align to TRBD1. The germline CDR1 and CDR2 sequences are MNHNS and SASEGT. This CDR3 region has 14 residues. Trimming cost V 5 bases and J 3 bases; bases outside gene matches: 6. For the CDR3, the DNA is TGTGCCAGCAGTCCTCGGACAGGCCACACTGAAGCTTTCTTT. It is translated as CASSPRTGHTEAFF.

This sequence joins TRBV7-2 and TRBJ1-5; 7 nucleotides agree with TRBD1. Germline V gene data show CDR1 as SGHTA and CDR2 as FQGNSA. The V and J ends lost 7 bases and 3 bases, in that order; junction bases with no gene match: 9. This CDR3 contains 15 residues. Written as DNA, the CDR3 is TGTGCCAGCAACCTAGGGGGCCAGTACAATCAGCCCCAGCATTTT. It specifies CASNLGGQYNQPQHF. Looking up the rest from reference TRBV7-2 and TRBJ1-5 gives the full variable domain: GAGVSQSPSNKVTEKGKDVELRCDPISGHTALYWYRQSLGQGLEFLIYFQGNSAPDKSGLPSDRFSAERTGGSVSTLTIQRTQQEDSAVYLCASNLGGQYNQPQHFGDGTRLSIL.

Here the CDR3 DNA reads TGTGCCAGCAGGATTAGCGGGTTGGATACGCAGTATTTT. Translating it yields CASRISGLDTQYF. The gene calls are TRBV2 and TRBJ2-3, with 7 bases fitting TRBD2. The CDR3 contains 13 residues. Trimming removed 6 bases from V and 6 bases from J; junction bases left unmatched: 6. Germline V CDR1 and CDR2: SNHLY, FYNNEI.

By its share, this clonotype is large. This chain links TRBV28 with TRBJ2-7; 8 nucleotides agree with TRBD1. V was pared by 5 bases and J by 11 bases, with 8 bases of the junction left unmatched. The CDR3 runs 12 residues. Germline CDR1 and CDR2: MDHEN and SYDVKM. CDR3 region: CASSPSDREKYF. CDR3 coding DNA: TGTGCCAGCAGTCCCTCGGACAGGGAGAAGTACTTC.